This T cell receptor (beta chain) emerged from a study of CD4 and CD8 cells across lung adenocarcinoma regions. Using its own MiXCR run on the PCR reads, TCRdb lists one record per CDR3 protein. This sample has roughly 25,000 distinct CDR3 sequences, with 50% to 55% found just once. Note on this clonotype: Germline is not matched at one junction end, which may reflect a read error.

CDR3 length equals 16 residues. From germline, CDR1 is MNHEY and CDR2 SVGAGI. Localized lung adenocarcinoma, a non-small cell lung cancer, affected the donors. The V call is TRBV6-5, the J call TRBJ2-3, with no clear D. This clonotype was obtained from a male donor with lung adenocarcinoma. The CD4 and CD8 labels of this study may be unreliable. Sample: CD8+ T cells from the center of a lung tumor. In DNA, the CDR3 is TGTGCCAGCAGTTACCAAGGGCAGGCTACCACAGATATTCAGTATTTC. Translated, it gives CASSYQGQATTDIQYF.